A single sample is the source of the 3 T cell receptor beta chains below, sequenced in a study of T cell clonality in common variable immunodeficiency. Clones were read by immunoSEQ multiplex PCR, and TCRdb kept only the in-frame ones, dropping some. This sample includes under 50,000 clones with no singletons; its ten biggest clones take up 2% to 2.5%. The sequenced sample was peripheral blood mononuclear cells. All receptors come from a person aged 18 to 75 in good health.

The table lists this clone with many counts. Read sequence stops 3 residues before the CDR3 end, and the germline J gene provides the missing end. V is TRBV9 and J is TRBJ2-3; D might be TRBD1 (5 bases). The CDR3 is made up of 15 amino acids. V was cut by 0 bases and J by 1 base, with 9 bases left in between. Germline CDR1 reads SGDLS; CDR2 reads YYNGEE. The CDR3 reads CASSVEGLRTDTQYF. The part of the CDR3 DNA that was read is TGTGCCAGCAGCGTAGAGGGGCTTCGCACAGATACG.

This clone was found many times. The read comes to an end 3 residues before the CDR3 does, leaving the germline J gene to fill in the end. The chain joins TRBV19 to TRBJ1-4; D ambiguous. CDR1 LNHDA and CDR2 SQIVND come from the germline V gene (reference sequence). The CDR3 is 14 residues long. Between the trimmed V and J ends, which lost 1 base and 8 bases, there was a span of 11 bases. The CDR3 loop reads CASSIVNNEEKLFF. The sequenced CDR3 bases are TGTGCCAGTAGTATAGTAAACAACGAAGAAAAA.

This clone occurred many times. The read comes to an end 3 residues before the CDR3 does, leaving the germline J gene to fill in the end. V gene TRBV19 combines with J gene TRBJ2-1, with 15 bases matching TRBD2. This CDR3 spans 21 amino acids. The junction had 17 bases not matched to a gene; V was cut back by 3 bases and J by 5 bases. CDR1 and CDR2 (germline): LNHDA, SQIVND (reference sequence). Here the CDR3 reads CASSISGPGLAGGKRDNEQFF. The covered CDR3 bases are TGTGCCAGTAGTATTAGTGGTCCGGGACTAGCGGGGGGTAAAAGGGACAATGAG.